The 15 T cell receptor beta chains below all came from one sample that was sequenced in a study of a mutant IDH1 vaccine in newly diagnosed glioma. Indicated time point: week 5, during vaccination. All doses held 300 ug of mutant IDH1 20-mer peptide, with topical imiquimod. The antigens for these receptors are not known. Only in-frame clones appear in the TCRdb table, and some are missing; sequencing was by immunoSEQ multiplex PCR. The table records about 58,000 clones, around 80% of them present only once. The starting material was PBMCs, obtained from a glioma patient whose treatment included an IDH1 peptide vaccine. The receptors stem from a woman in her fifties or sixties with glioma.

The CDR3 loop reads CASSPLGGGETQYF. CDR3 nucleotides: TGTGCCAGCAGTCCTCTTGGGGGGGGAGAGACCCAGTACTTC. The rearrangement uses TRBV6-6 and TRBJ2-5; 7 bases map to TRBD2. V was pared by 5 bases and J by 4 bases, with 7 bases of the junction left unmatched. Germline V gives CDR1 MNHNY, CDR2 SVGAGI (reference sequence). The CDR3 extends over 14 amino acids.

This clone has just a few counts. This chain links TRBV7-2 with TRBJ1-2; D may be TRBD1 (6 bases). The CDR3 has 14 amino acids. The germline gives CDR1 SGHTA, CDR2 FQGNSA. Trimming cost V 5 bases and J 7 bases, with 17 bases left between them. The chain's CDR3 is CASSPKGGSSGYTF. The CDR3 DNA is TGTGCCAGCAGCCCGAAGGGGGGATCCAGTGGCTACACCTTC.

This sequence joins TRBV9 and TRBJ2-1, with D possibly matching TRBD2 (6 bases). The germline V gene has CDR1 SGDLS and CDR2 YYNGEE. Between the trimmed V and J ends, which lost 0 bases and 7 bases, there was a span of 11 bases. The CDR3 runs 14 residues. CDR3 in DNA: TGTGCCAGCAGCGTAGACCAAGGGAGGAATGAGCAGTTCTTC. It yields the protein CASSVDQGRNEQFF. Full variable domain (remainder filled in from reference TRBV9 and TRBJ2-1): DSGVTQTPKHLITATGQRVTLRCSPRSGDLSVYWYQQSLDQGLQFLIQYYNGEERAKGNILERFSAQQFPDLHSELNLSSLELGDSALYFCASSVDQGRNEQFFGPGTRLTVL.

The genes are TRBV7-8 and TRBJ2-3; D is perhaps TRBD2 (5 bases). There are 15 residues in the CDR3. V lost 2 bases and J lost 6, with 15 bases in between. CDR1 and CDR2 from the germline V gene are SGHVS and FQNEAQ. The CDR3 sequence is CASSLRSSGGDTQYF. In DNA, the CDR3 is TGTGCCAGCAGCTTAAGATCCAGCGGTGGGGATACGCAGTATTTT.

The chain joins TRBV28 to TRBJ1-2; 7 bases are a match to TRBD1. Germline CDR1 MDHEN, CDR2 SYDVKM. The J segment lost 7 bases and the V segment lost 8 bases, leaving 10 bases of the junction unmatched. CDR3 length: 13 amino acids. CDR3 nucleotides: TGTGCCAGCGGTTCGACAGGGAAGGGTGGCTACACCTTC. Protein product: CASGSTGKGGYTF.

J is TRBJ1-5 and V is TRBV5-1, with TRBD1 as a possible D gene (5 bases). Germline V gives CDR1 SGHRS, CDR2 YFSETQ. CDR3 length: 13 residues. V lost 4 bases and J lost 3, with 8 bases in between. In nucleotides, the CDR3 is TGCGCCAGCAGCGAGGACATCAATCAGCCCCAGCATTTT. Translation gives CASSEDINQPQHF.

The chain carries TRBV19 and TRBJ2-7, with 8 bases aligning to TRBD1. The CDR3 consists of 12 residues. Germline V gene sequence: CDR1 LNHDA, CDR2 SQIVND (reference sequence). The ends lost 9 bases at V and 1 base at J; junction bases unmatched: 2. The CDR3 protein is CASRDRSYEQYF. The CDR3 DNA follows: TGTGCCAGCCGGGACAGGTCCTACGAGCAGTACTTC. The variable domain in full, with the rest retrieved from reference TRBV19 and TRBJ2-7, is DGGITQSPKYLFRKEGQNVTLSCEQNLNHDAMYWYRQDPGQGLRLIYYSQIVNDFQKGDIAEGYSVSREKKESFPLTVTSAQKNPTAFYLCASRDRSYEQYFGPGTRLTVT.

The sample holds one count of this clone. The rearrangement links TRBV30 to TRBJ1-3; D possibly corresponds to TRBD1 (5 bases). CDR1 GTSNPN and CDR2 SVGIG come from the germline V gene (reference sequence). This CDR3 is built from 14 residues. V lost 2 bases to trimming and J lost 2 bases, with 10 bases between them. The CDR3 nucleotides read TGTGCCTGGAGTCGGACAAAGACTGGAAACACCATATATTTT. Its protein is CAWSRTKTGNTIYF.

The rearrangement uses TRBV9 and TRBJ1-3, with D possibly matching TRBD1 (6 bases). The CDR3 is 16 residues long. Germline CDR1 and CDR2: SGDLS and YYNGEE. The V end was cut by 0 bases, the J end by 1 base, with 11 bases between. In DNA, the CDR3 is TGTGCCAGCAGCGTAGAGGGGGGCCAATCTGGAAACACCATATATTTT. Protein: CASSVEGGQSGNTIYF.

The CDR3 sequence: CSGRGGTDTQYF. CDR3 in DNA: TGCAGCGGCCGGGGGGGCACAGATACGCAGTATTTT. V usage is TRBV29-1 and J usage is TRBJ2-3; TRBD2 aligns across 7 bases. Germline values: CDR1 SQVTM, CDR2 ANQGSEA. Trimming at V came to 7 bases and at J to 1 base, leaving 2 bases not matched to a gene. The CDR3 runs 12 residues.

V gene TRBV7-9 combines with J gene TRBJ2-7; D may be TRBD2 (6 bases). The CDR3 consists of 13 residues. V was pared by 1 base and J by 4 bases, with 8 bases between. Germline V gene data show CDR1 as SEHNR and CDR2 as FQNEAQ (reference sequence). The CDR3 DNA is TGTGCCAGCAGCTTAGTCGGGACTTACGAGCAGTACTTC. Its translation is CASSLVGTYEQYF.

The CDR3 spells CASSEWTGPVQYF. DNA of the CDR3: TGTGCCAGCAGTGAGTGGACAGGTCCTGTGCAGTACTTC. The rearrangement links TRBV6-1 to TRBJ2-7, with 7 bases identical to TRBD1. There are 13 residues in the CDR3. The trim removed 3 bases at V and 9 bases at J, leaving 8 bases unmatched. Germline V gene sequence: CDR1 MNHNS, CDR2 SASEGT.

In nucleotides, the CDR3 is TGTGCCAGTATCCAGGACAGACCCAACGTCCTGACTTTC. It specifies CASIQDRPNVLTF. The chain carries TRBV19 and TRBJ2-6; tentatively, D is TRBD1 (6 bases). This CDR3 spans 13 amino acids. Deletions cut 7 bases from V and 8 bases from J, with 12 bases between. Germline V CDR1 and CDR2: LNHDA, SQIVND (reference sequence).

This CDR3 is CASSYAGELFF. Here the CDR3 DNA reads TGTGCCAGCAGTTACGCCGGGGAGCTGTTTTTT. The rearrangement uses TRBV6-5 and TRBJ2-2; D unresolved. Germline-derived CDR1 and CDR2 are MNHEY and SVGAGI. The V and J ends lost 2 bases and 6 bases respectively, with 1 base between them. The CDR3 has 11 residues.

This chain joins TRBV19 and TRBJ1-1; D is uncertain. This CDR3 comprises 14 residues. Germline CDR1 and CDR2: LNHDA and SQIVND (reference sequence). V shed 7 bases and J shed 4 bases, with 16 bases lying between them. The CDR3 nucleotides are TGTGCCAGTAAAGGGCGGCAGCCGAGCACTGAAGCTTTCTTT. Translating gives CASKGRQPSTEAFF.